This T cell receptor beta chain was recorded in a study of OX40 agonist ivuxolimab in advanced cancers. Autoimmune disease history or systemic immunosuppression barred patients. Here immunoSEQ multiplex PCR was the method, and the copy in TCRdb shows in-frame clones only, minus some. The sample has 60,000 to 85,000 clones, approximately 87% seen once. The CDR3 runs 16 residues. Germline V gene data show CDR1 as LGHNT and CDR2 as FRNRAP. Losses at the gene ends were 5 bases for V and 5 bases for J; bases not matched to a gene: 12. This clone was recorded a few times. This sequence joins TRBV12-5 and TRBJ2-1; 7 nucleotides line up with TRBD1. The sequence was obtained from an adult with an advanced solid tumor such as melanoma, head and neck, liver or kidney cancer. The sequenced sample was CD4+ or CD8+ T cells sorted from blood, obtained in a trial of the OX40 agonist ivuxolimab. The CDR3 protein is CASGPGLGTADNEQFF. As DNA, the CDR3 is TGTGCTAGTGGTCCGGGCCTCGGGACAGCCGACAATGAGCAGTTCTTC.